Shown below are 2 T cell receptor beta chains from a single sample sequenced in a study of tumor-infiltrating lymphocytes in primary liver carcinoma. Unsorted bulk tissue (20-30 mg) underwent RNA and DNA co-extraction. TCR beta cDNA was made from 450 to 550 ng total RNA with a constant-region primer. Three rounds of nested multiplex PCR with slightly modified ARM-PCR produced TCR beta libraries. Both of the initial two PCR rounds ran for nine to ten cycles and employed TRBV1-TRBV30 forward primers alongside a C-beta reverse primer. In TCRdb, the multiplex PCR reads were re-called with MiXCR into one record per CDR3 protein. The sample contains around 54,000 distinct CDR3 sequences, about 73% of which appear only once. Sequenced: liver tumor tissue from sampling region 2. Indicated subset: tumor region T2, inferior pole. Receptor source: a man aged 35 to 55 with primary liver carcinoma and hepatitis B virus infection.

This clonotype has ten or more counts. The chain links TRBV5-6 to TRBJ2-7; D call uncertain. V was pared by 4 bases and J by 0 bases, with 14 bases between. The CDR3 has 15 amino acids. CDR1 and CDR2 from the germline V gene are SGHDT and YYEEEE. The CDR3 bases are TGTGCCAGCAGCCTTGAGAGCGCCAGCTCCTACGAGCAGTACTTC. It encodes CASSLESASSYEQYF.

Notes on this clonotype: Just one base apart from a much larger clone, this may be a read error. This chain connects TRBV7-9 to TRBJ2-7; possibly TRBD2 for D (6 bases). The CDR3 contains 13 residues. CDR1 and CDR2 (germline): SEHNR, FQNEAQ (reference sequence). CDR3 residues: CANSMGTGSGQYF. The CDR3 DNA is TGTGCCAACAGCATGGGGACTGGCTCAGGGCAGTACTTC.